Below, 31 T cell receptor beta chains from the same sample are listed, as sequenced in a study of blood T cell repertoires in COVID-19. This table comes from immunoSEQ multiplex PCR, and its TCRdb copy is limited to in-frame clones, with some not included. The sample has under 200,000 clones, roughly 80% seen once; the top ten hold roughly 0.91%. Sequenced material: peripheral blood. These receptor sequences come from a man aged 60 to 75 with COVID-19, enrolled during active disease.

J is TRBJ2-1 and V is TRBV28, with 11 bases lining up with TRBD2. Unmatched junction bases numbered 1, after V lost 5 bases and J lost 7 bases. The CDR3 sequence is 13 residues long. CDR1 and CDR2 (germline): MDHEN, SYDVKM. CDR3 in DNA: TGTGCCAGCAGTACTAGCGGGGGTAATGAGCAGTTCTTC. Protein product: CASSTSGGNEQFF. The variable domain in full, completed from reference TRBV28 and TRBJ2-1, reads DVKVTQSSRYLVKRTGEKVFLECVQDMDHENMFWYRQDPGLGLRLIYFSYDVKMKEKGDIPEGYSVSREKKERFSLILESASTNQTSMYLCASSTSGGNEQFFGPGTRLTVL.

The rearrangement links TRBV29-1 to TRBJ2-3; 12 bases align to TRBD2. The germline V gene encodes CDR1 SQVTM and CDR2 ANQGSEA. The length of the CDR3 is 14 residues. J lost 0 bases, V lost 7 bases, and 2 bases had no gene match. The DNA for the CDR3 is TGCAGCGCGACTAGCGGGGGAAGCACAGATACGCAGTATTTT. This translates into CSATSGGSTDTQYF.

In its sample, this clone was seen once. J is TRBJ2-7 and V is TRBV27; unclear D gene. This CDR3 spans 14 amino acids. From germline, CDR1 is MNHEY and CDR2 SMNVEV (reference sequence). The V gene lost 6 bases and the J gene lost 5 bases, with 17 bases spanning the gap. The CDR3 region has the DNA TGTGCCAGCAGGGAAGCGTACGGCCCTAACGAGCAGTACTTC. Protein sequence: CASREAYGPNEQYF.

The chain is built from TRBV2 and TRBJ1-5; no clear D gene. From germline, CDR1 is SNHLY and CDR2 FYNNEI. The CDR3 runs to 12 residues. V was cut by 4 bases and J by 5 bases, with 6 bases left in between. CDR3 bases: TGTGCCAGCAGTGGGCTAGATCAGCCCCAGCATTTT. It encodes CASSGLDQPQHF.

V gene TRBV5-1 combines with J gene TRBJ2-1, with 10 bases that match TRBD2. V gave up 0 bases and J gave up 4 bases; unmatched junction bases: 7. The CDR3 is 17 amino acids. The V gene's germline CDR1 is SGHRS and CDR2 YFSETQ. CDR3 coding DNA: TGCGCCAGCAGCTTGGAGGGACTAGCGAATTCTTACAATGAGCAGTTCTTC. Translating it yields CASSLEGLANSYNEQFF. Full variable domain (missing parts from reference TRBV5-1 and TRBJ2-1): KAGVTQTPRYLIKTRGQQVTLSCSPISGHRSVSWYQQTPGQGLQFLFEYFSETQRNKGNFPGRFSGRQFSNSRSEMNVSTLELGDSALYLCASSLEGLANSYNEQFFGPGTRLTVL.

The CDR3 loop is CASSASPSGGYNEQFF. CDR3 nucleotide sequence: TGTGCCAGCAGCGCCTCGCCTAGCGGGGGTTACAATGAGCAGTTCTTC. The chain combines TRBV9 with TRBJ2-1; 10 positions match TRBD2. V was pared by 3 bases and J by 4 bases, with 7 bases of the junction left unmatched. The germline V gene has CDR1 SGDLS and CDR2 YYNGEE. There are 16 residues in the CDR3. The entire variable domain, with the rest obtained from reference TRBV9 and TRBJ2-1, is as follows: DSGVTQTPKHLITATGQRVTLRCSPRSGDLSVYWYQQSLDQGLQFLIQYYNGEERAKGNILERFSAQQFPDLHSELNLSSLELGDSALYFCASSASPSGGYNEQFFGPGTRLTVL.

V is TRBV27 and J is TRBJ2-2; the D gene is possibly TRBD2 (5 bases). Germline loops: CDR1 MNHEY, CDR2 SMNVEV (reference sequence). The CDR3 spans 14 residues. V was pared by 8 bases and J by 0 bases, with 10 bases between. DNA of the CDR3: TGTGCCAGCTGTTCCGGGACGAACACCGGGGAGCTGTTTTTT. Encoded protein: CASCSGTNTGELFF.

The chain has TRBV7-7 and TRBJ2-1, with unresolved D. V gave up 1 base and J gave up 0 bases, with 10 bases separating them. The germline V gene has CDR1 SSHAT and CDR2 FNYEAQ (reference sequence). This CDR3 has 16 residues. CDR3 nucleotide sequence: TGTGCCAGCAGCTTAGGGGCGCCCAGCTCCTACAATGAGCAGTTCTTC. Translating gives CASSLGAPSSYNEQFF.

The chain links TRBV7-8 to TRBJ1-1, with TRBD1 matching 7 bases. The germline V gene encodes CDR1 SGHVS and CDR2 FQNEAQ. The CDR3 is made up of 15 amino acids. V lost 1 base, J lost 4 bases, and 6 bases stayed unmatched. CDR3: CASSLGGGRGTEAFF. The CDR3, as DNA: TGTGCCAGCAGCTTAGGAGGGGGCCGGGGCACTGAAGCTTTCTTT. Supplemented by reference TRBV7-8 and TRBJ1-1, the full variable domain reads GAGVSQSPRYKVAKRGQDVALRCDPISGHVSLFWYQQALGQGPEFLTYFQNEAQLDKSGLPSDRFFAERPEGSVSTLKIQRTQQEDSAVYLCASSLGGGRGTEAFFGQGTRLTVV.

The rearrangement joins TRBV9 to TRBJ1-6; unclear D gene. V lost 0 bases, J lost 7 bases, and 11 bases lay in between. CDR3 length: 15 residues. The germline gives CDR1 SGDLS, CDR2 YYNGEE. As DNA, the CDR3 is TGTGCCAGCAGCGTAGGCCCAGTCGGGAATTCACCCCTCCACTTT. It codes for CASSVGPVGNSPLHF.

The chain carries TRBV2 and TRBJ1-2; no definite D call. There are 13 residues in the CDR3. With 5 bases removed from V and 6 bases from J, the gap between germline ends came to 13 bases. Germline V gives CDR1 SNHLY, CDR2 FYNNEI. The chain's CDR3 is CASSSREGDGYTF. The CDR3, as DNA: TGTGCCAGCAGTTCAAGGGAGGGAGATGGCTACACCTTC.

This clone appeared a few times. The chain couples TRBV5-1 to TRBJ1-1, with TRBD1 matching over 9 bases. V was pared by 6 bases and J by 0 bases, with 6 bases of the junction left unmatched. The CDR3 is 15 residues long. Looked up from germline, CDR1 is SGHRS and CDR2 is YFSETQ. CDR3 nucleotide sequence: TGCGCCAGCACTTCGGACAGGGGAATGAACACTGAAGCTTTCTTT. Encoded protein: CASTSDRGMNTEAFF.

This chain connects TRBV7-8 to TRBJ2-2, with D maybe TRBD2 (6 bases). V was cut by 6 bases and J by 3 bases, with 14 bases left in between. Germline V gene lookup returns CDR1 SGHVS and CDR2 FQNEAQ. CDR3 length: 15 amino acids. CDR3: CASRPPGLHTGELFF. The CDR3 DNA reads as TGTGCCAGCAGGCCTCCGGGACTCCACACCGGGGAGCTGTTTTTT.

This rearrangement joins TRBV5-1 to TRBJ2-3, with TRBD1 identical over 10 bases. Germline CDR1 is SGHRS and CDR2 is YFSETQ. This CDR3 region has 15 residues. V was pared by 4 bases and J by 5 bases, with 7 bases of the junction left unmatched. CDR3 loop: CASSVGQGEGDTQYF. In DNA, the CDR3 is TGCGCCAGCAGCGTCGGACAGGGGGAGGGAGATACGCAGTATTTT. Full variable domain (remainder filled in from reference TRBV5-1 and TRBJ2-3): KAGVTQTPRYLIKTRGQQVTLSCSPISGHRSVSWYQQTPGQGLQFLFEYFSETQRNKGNFPGRFSGRQFSNSRSEMNVSTLELGDSALYLCASSVGQGEGDTQYFGPGTRLTVL.

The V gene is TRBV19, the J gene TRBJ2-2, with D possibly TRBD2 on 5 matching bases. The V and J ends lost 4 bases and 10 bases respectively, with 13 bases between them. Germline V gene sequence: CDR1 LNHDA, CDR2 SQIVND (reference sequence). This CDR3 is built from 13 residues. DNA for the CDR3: TGTGCCAGTAGTAACGGGGTGGGAGTGGAGCTGTTTTTT. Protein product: CASSNGVGVELFF.

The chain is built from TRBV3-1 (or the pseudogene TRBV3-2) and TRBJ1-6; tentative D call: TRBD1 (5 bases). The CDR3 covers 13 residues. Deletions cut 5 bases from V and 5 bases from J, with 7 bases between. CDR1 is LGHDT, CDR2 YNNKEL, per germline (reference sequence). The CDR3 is CASSDSHNSPLHF. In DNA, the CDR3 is TGTGCCAGCAGCGACAGCCATAATTCACCCCTCCACTTT.

The CDR3 DNA reads as TGTGCCAGCTCTCTTGGGACAGCCAAAGGCTACACCTTC. This translates into CASSLGTAKGYTF. This chain connects TRBV6-6 to TRBJ1-2, with 7 bases lining up with TRBD1. This CDR3 is built from 13 residues. The V gene's germline CDR1 is MNHNY and CDR2 SVGAGI (reference sequence). V lost 8 bases to trimming and J lost 8 bases; unmatched junction nucleotides: 11.

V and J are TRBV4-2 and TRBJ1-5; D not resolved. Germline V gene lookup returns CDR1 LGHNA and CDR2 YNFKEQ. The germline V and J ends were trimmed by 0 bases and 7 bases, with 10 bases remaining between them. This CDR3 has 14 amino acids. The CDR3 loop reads CASSQDSSGQPQHF. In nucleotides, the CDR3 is TGTGCCAGCAGCCAAGATAGCAGCGGGCAGCCCCAGCATTTT.

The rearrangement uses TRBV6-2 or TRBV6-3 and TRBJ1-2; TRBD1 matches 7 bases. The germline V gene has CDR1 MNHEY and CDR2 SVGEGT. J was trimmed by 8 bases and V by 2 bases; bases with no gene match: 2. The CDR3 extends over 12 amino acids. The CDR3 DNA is TGTGCCAGCAGTTACCCAGGGGGAGGCTACACCTTC. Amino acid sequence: CASSYPGGGYTF.

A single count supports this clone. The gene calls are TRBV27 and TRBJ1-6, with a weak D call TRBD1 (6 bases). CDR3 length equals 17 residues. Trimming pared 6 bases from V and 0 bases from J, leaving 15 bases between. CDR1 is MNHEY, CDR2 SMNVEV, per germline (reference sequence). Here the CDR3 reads CASRKGQQSSYNSPLHF. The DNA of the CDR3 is TGTGCCAGCAGGAAAGGACAGCAAAGCTCCTATAATTCACCCCTCCACTTT.

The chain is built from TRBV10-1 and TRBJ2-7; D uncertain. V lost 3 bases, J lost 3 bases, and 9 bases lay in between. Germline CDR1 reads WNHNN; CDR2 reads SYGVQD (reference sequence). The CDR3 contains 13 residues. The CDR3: CASSDDNLYEQYF. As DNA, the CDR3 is TGCGCCAGCAGTGATGACAACCTCTACGAGCAGTACTTC.

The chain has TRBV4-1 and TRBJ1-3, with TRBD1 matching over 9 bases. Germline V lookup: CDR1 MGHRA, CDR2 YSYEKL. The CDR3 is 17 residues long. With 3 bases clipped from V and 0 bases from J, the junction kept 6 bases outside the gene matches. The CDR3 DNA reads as TGCGCCAGCAGCCACGAGGGACAGGGTTTCTCTGGAAACACCATATATTTT. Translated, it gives CASSHEGQGFSGNTIYF.

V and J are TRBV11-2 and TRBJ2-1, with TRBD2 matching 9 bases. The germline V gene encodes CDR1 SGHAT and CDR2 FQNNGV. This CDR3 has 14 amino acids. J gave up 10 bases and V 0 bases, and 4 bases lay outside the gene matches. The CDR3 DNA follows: TGTGCCAGCAGCTTAGATCCCGGGACTAGCGAGCAGTTCTTC. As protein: CASSLDPGTSEQFF.

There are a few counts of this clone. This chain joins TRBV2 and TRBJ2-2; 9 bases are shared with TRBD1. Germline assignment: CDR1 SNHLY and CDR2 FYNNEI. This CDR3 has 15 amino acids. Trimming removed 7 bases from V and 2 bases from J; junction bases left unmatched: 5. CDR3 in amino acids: CASIRTGANTGELFF. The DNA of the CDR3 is TGTGCCAGCATTCGGACAGGGGCAAACACCGGGGAGCTGTTTTTT.

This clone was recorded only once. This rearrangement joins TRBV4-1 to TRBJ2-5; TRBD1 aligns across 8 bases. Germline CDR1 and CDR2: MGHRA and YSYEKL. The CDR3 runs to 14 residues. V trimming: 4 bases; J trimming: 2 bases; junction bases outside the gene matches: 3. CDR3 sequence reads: CASSPDREQETQYF. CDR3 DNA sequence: TGCGCCAGCAGCCCGGACAGGGAGCAAGAGACCCAGTACTTC.

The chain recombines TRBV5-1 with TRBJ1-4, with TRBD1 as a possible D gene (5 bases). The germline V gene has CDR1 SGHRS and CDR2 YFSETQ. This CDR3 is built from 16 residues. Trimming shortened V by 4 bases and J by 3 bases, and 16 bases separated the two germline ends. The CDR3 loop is CASSDIDSSANEKLFF. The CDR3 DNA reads TGCGCCAGCAGCGATATAGACAGTTCCGCTAATGAAAAACTGTTTTTT. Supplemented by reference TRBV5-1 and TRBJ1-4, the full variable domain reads KAGVTQTPRYLIKTRGQQVTLSCSPISGHRSVSWYQQTPGQGLQFLFEYFSETQRNKGNFPGRFSGRQFSNSRSEMNVSTLELGDSALYLCASSDIDSSANEKLFFGSGTQLSVL.

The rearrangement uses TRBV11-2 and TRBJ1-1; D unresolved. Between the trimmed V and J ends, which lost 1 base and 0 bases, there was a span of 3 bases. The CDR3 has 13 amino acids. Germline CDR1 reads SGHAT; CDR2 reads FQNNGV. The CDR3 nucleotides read TGTGCCAGCAGCTTAGTTATGAACACTGAAGCTTTCTTT. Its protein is CASSLVMNTEAFF.

Here the CDR3 DNA reads TGTGCCAGCAGTTTAGGCAGGGCCTACGAGCAGTACTTC. This sequence encodes CASSLGRAYEQYF. The rearrangement joins TRBV28 to TRBJ2-7, with D tentatively TRBD1 (5 bases). The CDR3 runs 13 residues. V shed 2 bases and J shed 2 bases, with 7 bases lying between them. Germline V lookup: CDR1 MDHEN, CDR2 SYDVKM.

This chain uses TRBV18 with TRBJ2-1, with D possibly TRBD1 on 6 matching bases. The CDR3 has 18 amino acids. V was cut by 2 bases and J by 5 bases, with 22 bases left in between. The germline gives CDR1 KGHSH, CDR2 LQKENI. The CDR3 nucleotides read TGTGCCAGCTCACCATCCTTAAGGCTTCAGGGGAAGGACAATGAGCAGTTCTTC. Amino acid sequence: CASSPSLRLQGKDNEQFF.

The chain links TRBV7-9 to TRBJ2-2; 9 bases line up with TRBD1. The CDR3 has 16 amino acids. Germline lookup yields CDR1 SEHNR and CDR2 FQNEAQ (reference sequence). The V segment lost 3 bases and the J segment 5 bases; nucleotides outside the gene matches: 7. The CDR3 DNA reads TGTGCCAGCAGCTTTACCGGGACAGGGAATACCGGGGAGCTGTTTTTT. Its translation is CASSFTGTGNTGELFF.

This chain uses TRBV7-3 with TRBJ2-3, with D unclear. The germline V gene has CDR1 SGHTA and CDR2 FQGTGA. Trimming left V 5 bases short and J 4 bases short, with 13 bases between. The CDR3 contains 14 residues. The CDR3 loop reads CASSPRPAADTQYF. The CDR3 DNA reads TGTGCCAGCAGCCCAAGACCCGCGGCAGATACGCAGTATTTT.